The T cell receptor (beta chain) under discussion was sequenced for a study of cytomegalovirus exposure and HLA in healthy donors. General study results and limits: Clusters of TCRs from the first cohort tended to co-occur in the 90 to 150 validation repertoires (as a later analysis found).

Note on this clone: Its antigen is unidentified.

The assay was immunoSEQ multiplex PCR, and TCRdb's table has in-frame clones only and misses some. Of 120,000 or so clones in the sample, roughly 88% are singletons; the top ten hold 1.5% to 2%. The sequence derives from a man between 18 and 35 years old in good health and CMV-seronegative. Source material: PBMCs.

The CDR3 loop reads CASSLWTSGTGELFF. The CDR3 DNA sequence: TGCGCCAGCAGCTTGTGGACTAGCGGGACCGGGGAGCTGTTTTTT. The genes are TRBV5-1 and TRBJ2-2; 11 positions agree with TRBD2. Germline V lookup: CDR1 SGHRS, CDR2 YFSETQ. The CDR3 covers 15 residues. V dropped 1 base and J dropped 5; count of bases not matched to a gene: 1.